These 14 T cell receptor beta chains share one sample of origin, sequenced in a study of blood T cell repertoires in COVID-19. The data were produced by immunoSEQ multiplex PCR, yet TCRdb's version contains in-frame clones alone and is incomplete. The data show more than 200,000 clones, about nine tenths seen once. The specimen sequenced was PBMCs or T cells enriched from blood (not recorded which). All receptors derive from a man between 40 and 49 years old who had recovered from COVID-19.

Points on this clone: Different DNA sequences within this sample yield the same CDR3. V usage is TRBV18 and J usage is TRBJ1-1, with D maybe TRBD1 (5 bases). The CDR3 covers 15 residues. Trimming cost V 2 bases and J 1 base, with 11 bases left between them. CDR1 KGHSH and CDR2 LQKENI come from the germline V gene. CDR3 amino acids: CASSPGQGQNTEAFF. As DNA, the CDR3 is TGTGCCAGCTCACCAGGTCAGGGTCAGAACACTGAAGCTTTCTTT. Variable domain in full (rest from reference TRBV18 and TRBJ1-1): NAGVMQNPRHLVRRRGQEARLRCSPMKGHSHVYWYRQLPEEGLKFMVYLQKENIIDESGMPKERFSAEFPKEGPSILRIQQVVRGDSAAYFCASSPGQGQNTEAFFGQGTRLTVV.

The chain couples TRBV7-8 to TRBJ1-1; D uncertain. Trimming removed 7 bases from V and 11 bases from J, with 17 bases in between. Germline values: CDR1 SGHVS, CDR2 FQNEAQ. CDR3 length: 12 amino acids. The CDR3 DNA reads TGTGCCAGCACCAAAAGCACCGGGAGGGCTTTCTTT. Translation gives CASTKSTGRAFF.

The chain uses TRBV10-3 and TRBJ1-2; unclear D gene. CDR1 ENHRY and CDR2 SYGVKD come from the germline V gene. V lost 5 bases and J lost 8, with 12 bases in between. There are 12 residues in the CDR3. CDR3: CAISWARGGYTF. The DNA for the CDR3 is TGTGCCATCAGTTGGGCCCGAGGGGGCTACACCTTC.

The J gene is TRBJ1-2, the V gene TRBV5-4; 7 positions agree with TRBD1. V lost 4 bases to trimming and J lost 6 bases; unmatched junction nucleotides: 6. This CDR3 contains 13 residues. Germline CDR1 is SGHNT and CDR2 is YYREEE (reference sequence). The CDR3 protein is CASSDARGDGYTF. The CDR3 DNA is TGTGCCAGCAGCGACGCCAGGGGGGATGGCTACACCTTC.

The gene calls are TRBV6-2 or TRBV6-3 and TRBJ2-5, with D tentatively TRBD1 (6 bases). There are 15 residues in the CDR3. Germline-derived CDR1 and CDR2 are MNHEY and SVGEGT. Trimming took off 2 bases at V and 5 bases at J, with 15 bases between the two ends. CDR3 sequence (DNA): TGTGCCAGCAGTTACCCGTCCAGGGGTGTTGAGACCCAGTACTTC. Translating it yields CASSYPSRGVETQYF.

The chain recombines TRBV6-5 with TRBJ1-3, with D possibly matching TRBD1 (5 bases). Germline assignment: CDR1 MNHEY and CDR2 SVGAGI. Trimming stripped 6 bases from V and 3 bases from J, with 15 bases between. The CDR3 sequence is 15 residues long. CDR3 region: CASRQLGDFGNTIYF. CDR3 nucleotide sequence: TGTGCCAGCAGGCAATTAGGGGATTTTGGAAACACCATATATTTT.

The rearrangement uses TRBV7-2 and TRBJ2-3; D gene uncertain. The CDR3 sequence is 13 residues long. Trimming left V 5 bases short and J 1 base short, with 7 bases between. Germline V gene lookup returns CDR1 SGHTA and CDR2 FQGNSA. The CDR3 coding sequence is TGTGCCAGCAGCCCCCCCGGCACAGATACGCAGTATTTT. This codes for CASSPPGTDTQYF.

The V and J genes are TRBV4-1 and TRBJ1-1; D is undetermined. The CDR3 spans 15 residues. Germline CDR1 is MGHRA and CDR2 is YSYEKL. The V and J ends lost 4 bases and 1 base respectively, with 13 bases between them. The CDR3 reads CASSPRDPGNTEAFF. DNA for the CDR3: TGCGCCAGCAGCCCCCGAGATCCGGGGAACACTGAAGCTTTCTTT.

The chain has TRBV6-1 and TRBJ2-1; D is perhaps TRBD1 (5 bases). Trimming pared 3 bases from V and 9 bases from J, leaving 15 bases between. The germline gives CDR1 MNHNS, CDR2 SASEGT. This CDR3 region has 14 residues. This CDR3 reads CASSDAQGTTEQFF. For the CDR3, the DNA is TGTGCCAGCAGTGACGCCCAGGGTACCACTGAGCAGTTCTTC.

CDR3 sequence reads: CASSFYRGTGEKLFF. The CDR3 DNA follows: TGTGCCAGCAGCTTTTACAGGGGGACTGGTGAAAAACTGTTTTTT. This chain uses TRBV5-8 with TRBJ1-4, with 8 bases fitting TRBD1. CDR3 length: 15 residues. Germline V CDR1 and CDR2: SGHTS, YDEGEE. V shed 2 bases, J shed 7 bases, and the junction held 7 bases outside the gene matches.

This clone was found a few times. The chain has TRBV5-4 and TRBJ2-1; tentative D call: TRBD2 (5 bases). CDR1 is SGHNT, CDR2 YYREEE, per germline (reference sequence). The CDR3 runs 15 residues. With 4 bases removed from V and 5 bases from J, the gap between germline ends came to 16 bases. The chain's CDR3 is CASSARLSENNEQFF. CDR3 sequence (DNA): TGTGCCAGCAGCGCGAGGCTTAGCGAGAACAATGAGCAGTTCTTC.

The CDR3 loop is CASRVQGALEQYF. The DNA of the CDR3 is TGTGCCAGCAGGGTCCAGGGGGCACTCGAGCAGTACTTC. The rearrangement links TRBV27 to TRBJ2-7; 8 positions agree with TRBD1. There are 13 residues in the CDR3. V was clipped by 6 bases and J by 6 bases; unmatched bases: 7. Per germline, CDR1 MNHEY and CDR2 SMNVEV (reference sequence).

This clone was detected a few times. The rearrangement links TRBV28 to TRBJ1-4, with D maybe TRBD1 (6 bases). Germline V gene sequence: CDR1 MDHEN, CDR2 SYDVKM. This CDR3 spans 16 amino acids. V dropped 5 bases and J dropped 0 bases, with 13 bases sitting between them. Here the CDR3 reads CASSPGQLATNEKLFF. CDR3 sequence (DNA): TGTGCCAGCAGTCCAGGACAGCTTGCAACTAATGAAAAACTGTTTTTT. The full variable domain, with the rest looked up from reference TRBV28 and TRBJ1-4, is DVKVTQSSRYLVKRTGEKVFLECVQDMDHENMFWYRQDPGLGLRLIYFSYDVKMKEKGDIPEGYSVSREKKERFSLILESASTNQTSMYLCASSPGQLATNEKLFFGSGTQLSVL.

V usage is TRBV6-4 and J usage is TRBJ2-3; 7 bases are a match to TRBD2. The CDR3 totals 16 residues. Germline-derived CDR1 and CDR2 are MRHNA and SNTAGT. J was trimmed by 1 base and V by 0 bases; bases with no gene match: 4. CDR3 bases: TGTGCCAGCAGTGACTCGAATCGGGGGGGCACAGATACGCAGTATTTT. The encoded protein is CASSDSNRGGTDTQYF.